These T cell receptor beta chains were read from a single sample in a study of T cells in Graves' hyperthyroidism and ophthalmopathy. MiXCR, run by TCRdb on the multiplex PCR reads, gives a single entry per CDR3 protein. Here the sample spans about 560,000 distinct CDR3 sequences, about 43% being singletons. The sample consisted of peripheral blood or thyroid tissue (not recorded which). These receptor sequences come from a woman younger than 30 with Graves' hyperthyroidism. CDR3s include the opening cysteine and the closing phenylalanine or tryptophan. A D gene is named only where the DNA matches it firmly. The size field is filled for only some rows; it gives once, few, many or a size class.

J,size,V,D,CDR3,DNA
TRBJ2-5,once,TRBV2,-,CASTSGETQYF,TGTGCCAGCACCTCCGGCGAGACCCAGTACTTC
TRBJ1-2,many,TRBV7-2,-,CASSTAGGYGYTF,TGTGCCAGCAGCACCGCCGGGGGCTACGGCTACACCTTC
TRBJ1-2,-,TRBV10-3,-,CAIRGQNNYGYTF,TGTGCCATCAGGGGACAAAATAACTATGGCTACACCTTC
TRBJ1-2,-,TRBV7-2,TRBD1,CASSRMTGGPYGYTF,TGTGCCAGCAGCCGGATGACAGGGGGCCCCTATGGCTACACCTTC
TRBJ2-5,many,TRBV29-1,-,CSVEVVGQETQYF,TGCAGCGTTGAAGTGGTGGGCCAAGAGACCCAGTACTTC
TRBJ2-7,-,TRBV7-9,TRBD1,CASSLGQGVLYEQYF,TGTGCCAGCAGCTTGGGACAGGGGGTTCTCTACGAGCAGTACTTC
TRBJ2-7,few,TRBV5-8,-,CASSLWHF,TGTGCCAGCAGCTTGTGGCACTTC
TRBJ1-2,-,TRBV29-1,TRBD1,CSSETGWNYGYTF,TGCAGCAGTGAGACAGGGTGGAACTATGGCTACACCTTC
TRBJ2-2,few,TRBV19,-,CASSLRPYAARELFF,TGTGCCAGTAGTCTCCGGCCCTATGCGGCGCGGGAGCTGTTTTTT
TRBJ1-5,many,TRBV2,TRBD1,CASSVAGTGNQPQHF,TGTGCCAGCAGTGTTGCAGGGACAGGAAATCAGCCCCAGCATTTT
TRBJ1-4,-,TRBV7-4,-,CASSSRGATNEKLFF,TGTGCCAGCAGCTCCCGAGGGGCAACTAATGAAAAACTGTTTTTT
TRBJ2-7,once,TRBV29-1,TRBD2,CSVQSGRAYEQYF,TGCAGCGTCCAAAGCGGGAGGGCCTACGAGCAGTACTTC
TRBJ1-5,many,TRBV15,-,CATSRRGRINHQPQHF,TGTGCCACCAGCAGACGTGGACGGATCAATCATCAGCCCCAGCATTTT
TRBJ1-1,once,TRBV29-1,-,CSQELRAGNTEAFF,TGCAGCCAAGAACTAAGGGCTGGGAACACTGAAGCTTTCTTT
TRBJ1-2,-,TRBV20-1,-,CSARGGPIYGYTF,TGCAGTGCTAGAGGGGGTCCGATATATGGCTACACCTTC
TRBJ2-5,-,TRBV11-2,TRBD1,CASSETDRAQVETQYF,TGTGCCAGCAGCGAGACGGACAGGGCGCAAGTAGAGACCCAGTACTTC
TRBJ2-2,-,TRBV5-1,-,CASSLVASNTGELFF,TGCGCCAGCAGCTTGGTGGCCAGCAACACCGGGGAGCTGTTTTTT
TRBJ1-5,-,TRBV7-2,TRBD1,CASNPSGRGRQPQHF,TGTGCCAGCAACCCGAGTGGCAGGGGGAGGCAGCCCCAGCATTTT
TRBJ2-7,-,TRBV7-6,-,CAWSVSSAGSYEQYF,TGTGCCTGGAGTGTCTCGTCGGCAGGGAGCTACGAGCAGTACTTC
TRBJ2-5,few,TRBV2,TRBD1,CASRSAGGQETQYF,TGTGCCAGCAGATCCGCAGGGGGCCAAGAGACCCAGTACTTC
TRBJ1-5,-,TRBV7-4,TRBD1,CASSGDRGYSNQPQHF,TGTGCCAGCAGCGGCGACAGGGGCTATAGCAATCAGCCCCAGCATTTT
TRBJ2-5,-,TRBV6-2/TRBV6-3,-,CASSYSSGTQYF,TGTGCCAGCAGTTACTCGAGCGGGACCCAGTACTTC
TRBJ2-7,-,TRBV20-1,TRBD2,CNASASGSLYEQYF,TGCAATGCTAGTGCCAGCGGGAGCTTATACGAGCAGTACTTC
TRBJ2-2,-,TRBV7-2,-,CASSSGLSHIRTGELFF,TGTGCCAGCAGCTCCGGACTGTCGCACATTCGCACCGGGGAGCTGTTTTTT
TRBJ2-7,-,TRBV7-9,-,CASSFRVLSYEQYF,TGTGCCAGCAGTTTCAGGGTTCTTTCCTACGAGCAGTACTTC
TRBJ1-1,many,TRBV2,TRBD1,CASRGQVNTEAFF,TGTGCCAGCAGGGGACAGGTGAACACTGAAGCTTTCTTT
TRBJ1-5,few,TRBV19,TRBD1,CASSMTGDLDQPQHF,TGTGCCAGTAGTATGACAGGGGACCTCGATCAGCCCCAGCATTTT
TRBJ1-6,many,TRBV2,-,CASSYSPETPLHF,TGTGCCAGCAGTTACAGTCCCGAGACCCCCCTCCACTTT
TRBJ2-3,-,TRBV7-9,-,CASSPNDNADTQYF,TGTGCCAGCAGCCCCAATGATAACGCAGATACGCAGTATTTT
TRBJ2-2,few,TRBV7-2,-,CASSPLGFSGELFF,TGTGCCAGCAGCCCCTTAGGGTTTTCCGGGGAGCTGTTTTTT
TRBJ2-5,-,TRBV24-1,TRBD2,CASSELAGGMKTQYF,TGTGCCAGCAGTGAATTGGCGGGAGGAATGAAGACCCAGTACTTC
TRBJ2-5,many,TRBV7-9,TRBD2,CASSRGTSEETQYF,TGTGCCAGCAGCCGAGGGACTAGCGAGGAGACCCAGTACTTC
TRBJ1-3,-,TRBV7-9,-,CASSVSIGNTIYF,TGTGCCAGCAGCGTTAGTATCGGAAACACCATATATTTT